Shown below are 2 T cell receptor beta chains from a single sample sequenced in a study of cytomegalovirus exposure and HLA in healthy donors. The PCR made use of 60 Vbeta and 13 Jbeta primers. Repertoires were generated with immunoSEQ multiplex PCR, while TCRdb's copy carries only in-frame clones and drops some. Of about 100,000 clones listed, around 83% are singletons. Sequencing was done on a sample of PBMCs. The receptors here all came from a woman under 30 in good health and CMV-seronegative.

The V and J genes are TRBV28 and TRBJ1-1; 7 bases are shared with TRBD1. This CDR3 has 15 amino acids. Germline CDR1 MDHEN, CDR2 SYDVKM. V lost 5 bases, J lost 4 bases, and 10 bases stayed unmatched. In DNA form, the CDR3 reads TGTGCCAGCAGTCCACCGACAGGGTTGACCACTGAAGCTTTCTTT. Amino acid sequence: CASSPPTGLTTEAFF.

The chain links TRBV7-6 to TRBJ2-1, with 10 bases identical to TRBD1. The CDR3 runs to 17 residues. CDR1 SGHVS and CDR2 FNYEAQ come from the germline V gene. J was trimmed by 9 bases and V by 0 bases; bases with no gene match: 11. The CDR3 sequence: CASSLASWDRGGGEQFF. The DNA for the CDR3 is TGTGCCAGCAGCTTAGCATCGTGGGACAGGGGAGGAGGTGAGCAGTTCTTC.